A selection of T cell receptor beta chains follows, all from one sample in a study of Ad26.COV2.S vaccination and SARS-CoV-2 variants. TCRdb's copy holds only in-frame clones and misses some; the assay was immunoSEQ multiplex PCR. The table shows roughly 320,000 clones, with 86% occurring only once. The sample was peripheral blood, taken in a trial of Ad26.COV2.S vaccine versus placebo. Receptors were obtained from a person between 18 and 59 years old who received the Ad26.COV2.S COVID-19 vaccine or a placebo. Both conserved end residues are part of each CDR3. Fields, in order: clone size, J gene, D gene, V gene, CDR3 protein, CDR3 DNA. D genes are given only for firm matches. Clone size appears in some rows only: once, few, many, or a class for an expanded clone.

.,TRBJ2-1,TRBD2,TRBV7-8,CASSLVGTSGAYEQFF,TGTGCCAGCAGCTTAGTTGGGACTAGCGGGGCCTATGAGCAGTTCTTC
few,TRBJ1-1,TRBD1,TRBV7-6,CASSHTGGTVNTEAFF,TGTGCCAGCAGCCATACAGGGGGCACGGTGAACACTGAAGCTTTCTTT
.,TRBJ1-6,TRBD1,TRBV12-5,CASGLARGDRPNSPLHF,TGTGCTAGTGGTTTGGCTAGAGGGGACAGACCTAATTCACCCCTCCACTTT
once,TRBJ1-1,.,TRBV10-3,CAINSVDLNTEAFF,TGTGCCATCAACAGTGTGGACTTGAACACTGAAGCTTTCTTT
.,TRBJ2-3,.,TRBV9,CASSVDRAPRDTQYF,TGTGCCAGCAGCGTCGACCGGGCCCCCAGGGATACGCAGTATTTT
.,TRBJ1-4,.,TRBV29-1,CSGTNSGKLFF,TGCAGCGGCACAAACAGCGGGAAACTGTTTTTT
.,TRBJ1-2,.,TRBV4-1,CASSQAVGIYGYTF,TGCGCCAGCAGCCAAGCGGTGGGAATATATGGCTACACCTTC
.,TRBJ2-5,.,TRBV7-9,CASSLGRVGETQYF,TGTGCCAGCAGCTTAGGAAGGGTAGGGGAGACCCAGTACTTC
once,TRBJ2-7,.,TRBV7-2,CASSLTSTLSEQYF,TGTGCCAGCAGCCTCACCTCAACTCTAAGCGAGCAGTACTTC
few,TRBJ1-6,TRBD1,TRBV19,CASSARQGSSYNSPLHF,TGTGCCAGTAGTGCACGACAGGGGAGCTCCTATAATTCACCCCTCCACTTT
.,TRBJ1-1,TRBD1,TRBV19,CASRRDRGQVEAFF,TGTGCCAGTAGAAGGGACAGGGGGCAGGTGGAAGCTTTCTTT
few,TRBJ1-2,.,TRBV5-1,CASSFDMGYGYTF,TGCGCCAGCAGCTTCGACATGGGCTATGGCTACACCTTC
.,TRBJ1-4,.,TRBV7-6,CASSLEYSTTGGEKLFF,TGTGCCAGCAGCTTAGAGTATAGTACGACAGGAGGAGAAAAACTGTTTTTT
.,TRBJ2-1,.,TRBV29-1,CSVLESYNEQFF,TGCAGCGTTCTAGAGTCCTACAATGAGCAGTTCTTC
.,TRBJ2-3,TRBD2,TRBV9,CASSLPGGPTDTQYF,TGTGCCAGCAGCTTACCGGGGGGGCCCACAGATACGCAGTATTTT
few,TRBJ1-5,.,TRBV7-2,CASSLQYSNQPQHF,TGTGCCAGCAGCCTCCAATATAGCAATCAGCCCCAGCATTTT
.,TRBJ2-3,TRBD1,TRBV5-4,CASSPRQGPDTQYF,TGTGCCAGCAGCCCTCGACAGGGTCCAGATACGCAGTATTTT
.,TRBJ1-1,.,TRBV18,CASSPGAVNTQAFF,TGTGCCAGCTCACCAGGCGCCGTCAATACACAAGCTTTCTTT
.,TRBJ2-5,.,TRBV9,CASSVSAQETQYF,TGTGCCAGCAGCGTTAGCGCACAAGAGACCCAGTACTTC
.,TRBJ1-1,.,TRBV12-3/TRBV12-4,CASSLGKGPEAFF,TGTGCCAGCAGTTTAGGAAAGGGGCCTGAAGCTTTCTTT
.,TRBJ1-6,.,TRBV5-4,CASSLTGSISPLHF,TGTGCCAGCAGCTTGACAGGATCTATTTCACCCCTCCACTTT
.,TRBJ2-2,.,TRBV5-4,CASSGTVTGELFF,TGTGCCAGCAGCGGGACTGTTACCGGGGAGCTGTTTTTT
.,TRBJ2-1,TRBD2,TRBV6-5,CASRPGLAGGHEQFF,TGTGCCAGCAGACCCGGACTAGCGGGGGGGCATGAGCAGTTCTTC
few,TRBJ2-7,TRBD2,TRBV6-5,CAISPLAGGPFVYF,TGTGCCATCTCGCCCTTAGCGGGGGGGCCTTTTGTGTACTTC
.,TRBJ2-2,.,TRBV6-5,CASSYSYSWGGELFF,TGTGCCAGCAGTTACAGCTACTCCTGGGGCGGGGAGCTGTTTTTT
.,TRBJ2-5,.,TRBV7-2,CASSSSETQYF,TGTGCCAGCAGTTCCTCAGAGACCCAGTACTTC
.,TRBJ2-7,.,TRBV6-5,CASSPAGREQYF,TGTGCCAGCAGCCCCGCAGGGAGGGAGCAGTACTTC
once,TRBJ2-1,TRBD1,TRBV2,CATRDRENNEQFF,TGTGCCACCCGGGACAGGGAAAACAATGAGCAGTTCTTC
.,TRBJ1-2,TRBD1,TRBV7-2,CASSLEDRVYGYTF,TGTGCCAGCAGCTTAGAGGACAGGGTCTATGGCTACACCTTC
.,TRBJ2-1,.,TRBV13,CASSLGKVVGEQFF,TGTGCCAGCAGCTTAGGCAAGGTGGTCGGTGAGCAGTTCTTC
.,TRBJ1-1,.,TRBV7-9,CASSLDRAATEAFF,TGTGCCAGCAGCTTAGACAGGGCGGCCACTGAAGCTTTCTTT
.,TRBJ2-2,.,TRBV30,CAWRPGGNTGELFF,TGTGCCTGGAGGCCTGGGGGAAACACCGGGGAGCTGTTTTTT
.,TRBJ1-2,.,TRBV5-1,CASSPAVGRYGYTF,TGCGCCAGCAGTCCCGCGGTAGGGCGCTATGGCTACACCTTC
.,TRBJ1-1,.,TRBV5-1,CASSLAGRSEAFF,TGCGCCAGCAGCTTGGCGGGGAGGAGTGAAGCTTTCTTT
.,TRBJ2-6,.,TRBV7-9,CASKEFSGANVLTF,TGTGCCAGCAAGGAGTTTTCTGGGGCCAACGTCCTGACTTTC
.,TRBJ1-6,.,TRBV9,CASSPRDSPLHF,TGTGCCAGCAGCCCTCGTGATTCACCCCTCCACTTT
.,TRBJ2-4,.,TRBV5-1,CASSPGAGGNIQYF,TGCGCCAGCAGCCCCGGGGCTGGTGGGAACATTCAGTACTTC
.,TRBJ2-5,TRBD1,TRBV5-8,CASSLGTGVVQETQYF,TGTGCCAGCAGCCTTGGGACAGGGGTTGTACAAGAGACCCAGTACTTC